This entry features one T cell receptor beta chain sequence. The antigen remains unidentified. Generated by immunoSEQ multiplex PCR, the TCRdb table keeps only in-frame clones and is missing some. Of nearly 95,000 clones detected, roughly 80% appear once; the ten largest clones hold about 23%. The sample is drawn from a study of radiotherapy plus CTLA-4 blockade in lung cancer. Study findings and constraints: After radiotherapy and ipilimumab, tumor-derived clones expanded in peripheral blood.

Patients with chemo-refractory metastatic non-small-cell lung cancer received focal radiation plus CTLA-4 blockade with ipilimumab. The ends lost 3 bases at V and 0 bases at J; junction bases unmatched: 9. Germline assignment: CDR1 SGHRS and CDR2 YFSETQ. The CDR3 totals 17 residues. The chain employs TRBV5-1 and TRBJ2-3, with TRBD2 matching 8 bases. This TCR derives from a human donor with non-small cell lung cancer that progressed on radiotherapy plus ipilimumab. Sample: peripheral blood, taken from a patient treated with radiotherapy plus ipilimumab. The CDR3 region is CASSSQPAGVSTDTQYF. The CDR3 DNA sequence: TGCGCCAGCAGCTCCCAACCAGCGGGGGTTAGCACAGATACGCAGTATTTT. The whole variable domain, remainder taken from reference TRBV5-1 and TRBJ2-3, is KAGVTQTPRYLIKTRGQQVTLSCSPISGHRSVSWYQQTPGQGLQFLFEYFSETQRNKGNFPGRFSGRQFSNSRSEMNVSTLELGDSALYLCASSSQPAGVSTDTQYFGPGTRLTVL.